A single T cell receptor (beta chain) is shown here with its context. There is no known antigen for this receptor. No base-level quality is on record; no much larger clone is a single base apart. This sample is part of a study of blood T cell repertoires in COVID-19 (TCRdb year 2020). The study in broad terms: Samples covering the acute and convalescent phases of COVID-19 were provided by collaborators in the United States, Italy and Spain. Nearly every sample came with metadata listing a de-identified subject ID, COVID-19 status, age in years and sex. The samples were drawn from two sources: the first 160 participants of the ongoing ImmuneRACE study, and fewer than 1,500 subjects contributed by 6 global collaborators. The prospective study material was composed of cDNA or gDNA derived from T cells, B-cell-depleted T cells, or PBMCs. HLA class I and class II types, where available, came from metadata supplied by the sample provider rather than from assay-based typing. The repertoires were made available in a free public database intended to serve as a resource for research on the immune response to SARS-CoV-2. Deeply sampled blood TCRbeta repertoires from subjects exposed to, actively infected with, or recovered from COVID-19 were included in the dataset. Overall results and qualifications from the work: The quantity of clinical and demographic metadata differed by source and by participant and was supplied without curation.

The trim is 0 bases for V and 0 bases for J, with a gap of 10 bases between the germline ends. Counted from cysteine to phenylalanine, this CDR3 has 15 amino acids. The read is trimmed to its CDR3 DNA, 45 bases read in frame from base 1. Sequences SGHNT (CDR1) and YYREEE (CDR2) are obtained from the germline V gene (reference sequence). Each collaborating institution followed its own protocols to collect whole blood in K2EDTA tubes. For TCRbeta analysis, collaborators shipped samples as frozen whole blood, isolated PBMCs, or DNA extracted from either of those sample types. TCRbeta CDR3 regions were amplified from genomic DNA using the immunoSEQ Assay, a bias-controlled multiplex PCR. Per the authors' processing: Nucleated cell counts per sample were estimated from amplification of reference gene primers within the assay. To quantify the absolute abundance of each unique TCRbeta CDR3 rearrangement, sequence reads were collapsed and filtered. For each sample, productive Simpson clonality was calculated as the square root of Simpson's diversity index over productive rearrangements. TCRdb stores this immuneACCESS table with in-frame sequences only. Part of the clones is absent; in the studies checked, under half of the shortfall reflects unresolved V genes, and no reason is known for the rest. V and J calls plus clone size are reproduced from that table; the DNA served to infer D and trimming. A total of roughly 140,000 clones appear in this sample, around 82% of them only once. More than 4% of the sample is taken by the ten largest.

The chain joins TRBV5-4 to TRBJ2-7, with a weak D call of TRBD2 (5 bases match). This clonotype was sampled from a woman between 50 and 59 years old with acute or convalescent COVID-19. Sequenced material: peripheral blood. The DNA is TGTGCCAGCAGCTTGGACGGTGGGAGCTCCTACGAGCAGTACTTC. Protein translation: CASSLDGGSSYEQYF.